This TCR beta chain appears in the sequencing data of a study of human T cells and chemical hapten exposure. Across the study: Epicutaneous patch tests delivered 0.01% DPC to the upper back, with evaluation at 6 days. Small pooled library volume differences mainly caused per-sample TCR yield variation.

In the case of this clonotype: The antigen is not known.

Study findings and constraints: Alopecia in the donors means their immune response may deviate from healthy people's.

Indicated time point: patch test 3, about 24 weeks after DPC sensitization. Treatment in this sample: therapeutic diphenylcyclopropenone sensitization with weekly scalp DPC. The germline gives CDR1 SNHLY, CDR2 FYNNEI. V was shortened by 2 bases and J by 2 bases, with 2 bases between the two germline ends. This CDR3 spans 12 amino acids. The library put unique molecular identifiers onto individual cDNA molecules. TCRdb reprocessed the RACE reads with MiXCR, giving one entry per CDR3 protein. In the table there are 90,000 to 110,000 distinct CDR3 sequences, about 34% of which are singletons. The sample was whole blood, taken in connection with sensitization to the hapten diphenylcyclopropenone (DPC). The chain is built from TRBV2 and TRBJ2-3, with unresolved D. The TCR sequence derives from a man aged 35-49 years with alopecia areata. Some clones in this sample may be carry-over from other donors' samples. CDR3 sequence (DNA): TGTGCCAGCAGTGAAATCACAGATACGCAGTATTTT. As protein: CASSEITDTQYF. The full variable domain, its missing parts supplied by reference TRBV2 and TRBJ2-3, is EPEVTQTPSHQVTQMGQEVILRCVPISNHLYFYWYRQILGQKVEFLVSFYNNEISEKSEIFDDQFSVERPDGSNFTLKIRSTKLEDSAMYFCASSEITDTQYFGPGTRLTVL.